This T cell receptor beta chain was retrieved from a study of blood T cell repertoires in COVID-19. The recovered donors of Cohort 3 showed two negative PCRs, clearance, or symptom resolution. This CDR3 comprises 16 residues. Trimming shortened V by 2 bases and J by 8 bases, and 21 bases separated the two germline ends. The V gene's germline CDR1 is MNHEY and CDR2 SVGAGI. Data came from immunoSEQ multiplex PCR; TCRdb stores just in-frame clones and leaves some out. The table has around 380,000 clones, more than 75% seen once. This sequence was found in a man younger than 45 who had recovered from COVID-19. Sequenced: PBMCs or T cells enriched from blood (not recorded which). The chain combines TRBV6-5 with TRBJ1-2; D call uncertain. The chain's CDR3 is CASSYLQIGQTGGYTF. The CDR3 nucleotides read TGTGCCAGCAGTTACCTTCAGATCGGGCAGACGGGAGGCTACACCTTC.